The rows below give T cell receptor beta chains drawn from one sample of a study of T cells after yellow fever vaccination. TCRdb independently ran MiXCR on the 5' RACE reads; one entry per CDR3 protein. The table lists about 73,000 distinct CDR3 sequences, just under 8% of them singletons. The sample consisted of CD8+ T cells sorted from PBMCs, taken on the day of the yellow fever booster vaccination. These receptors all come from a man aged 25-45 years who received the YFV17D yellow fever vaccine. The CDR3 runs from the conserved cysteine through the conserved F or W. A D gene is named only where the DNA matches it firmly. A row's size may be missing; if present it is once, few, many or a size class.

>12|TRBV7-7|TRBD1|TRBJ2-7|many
CASSRTGGEQYF
TGTGCCAGCAGCCGGACAGGGGGAGAGCAGTACTTC
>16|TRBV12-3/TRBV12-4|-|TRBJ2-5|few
CASSPKPRTTQETQYF
TGTGCCAGCAGCCCCAAACCTCGGACAACCCAAGAGACCCAGTACTTC
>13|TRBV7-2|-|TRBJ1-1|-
CAIHGTGNTEAFF
TGTGCCATCCACGGGACGGGAAACACTGAAGCTTTCTTT
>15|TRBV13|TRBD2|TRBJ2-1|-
CASSFATSGPVEQFF
TGTGCCAGCAGCTTCGCGACTAGCGGTCCTGTTGAGCAGTTCTTC
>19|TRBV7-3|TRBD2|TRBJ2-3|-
CASSPQGGTSGRGTDTQYF
TGTGCCAGCAGCCCCCAAGGAGGGACTAGCGGGAGAGGCACAGATACGCAGTATTTT
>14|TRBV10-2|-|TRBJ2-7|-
CASSEVLTPYEQYF
TGCGCCAGCAGTGAGGTGCTTACCCCCTACGAGCAGTACTTC
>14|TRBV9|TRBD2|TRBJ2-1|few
CASSVSGRSNEQFF
TGTGCCAGCAGCGTTAGCGGGAGATCCAATGAGCAGTTCTTC
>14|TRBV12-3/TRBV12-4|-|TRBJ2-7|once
CASRPGGNLYEQYF
TGTGCCAGCAGGCCAGGGGGGAACCTCTACGAGCAGTACTTC
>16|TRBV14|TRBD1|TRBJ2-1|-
CASSHQTGDHYNEQFF
TGTGCCAGCAGCCACCAAACAGGGGACCACTACAATGAGCAGTTCTTC
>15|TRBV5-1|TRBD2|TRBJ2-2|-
CASSPTSGSIGELFF
TGCGCCAGCAGCCCCACTAGCGGGAGTATCGGGGAGCTGTTTTTT
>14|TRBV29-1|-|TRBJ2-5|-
CSVGTYSPEETQYF
TGCAGCGTCGGGACATACTCTCCCGAAGAGACCCAGTACTTC
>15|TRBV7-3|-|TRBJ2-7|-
CASSLMGNPDDEQYF
TGTGCCAGCAGCTTAATGGGCAACCCGGACGACGAGCAGTACTTC
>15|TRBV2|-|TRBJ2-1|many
CASSGRPPPSGEQFF
TGTGCCAGCAGTGGGAGGCCCCCCCCGTCGGGTGAGCAGTTCTTC
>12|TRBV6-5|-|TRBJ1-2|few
CASSYVGRGYTF
TGTGCCAGCAGTTACGTGGGTCGAGGCTACACCTTC
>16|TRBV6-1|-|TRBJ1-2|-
CASSTPTRGRLDGYTF
TGTGCCAGCAGTACCCCCACCCGGGGGCGGCTGGATGGCTACACCTTC
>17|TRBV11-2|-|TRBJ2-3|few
CASSYRLTVAPPDTQYF
TGTGCCAGCAGCTATCGCTTAACCGTCGCTCCGCCAGATACGCAGTATTTT
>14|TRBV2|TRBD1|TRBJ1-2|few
CASGPTGTNYGYTF
TGTGCCAGCGGCCCGACAGGGACCAACTATGGCTACACCTTC
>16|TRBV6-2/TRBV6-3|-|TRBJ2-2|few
CASSLLGATNTGELFF
TGTGCCAGCAGTCTTCTCGGGGCAACGAACACCGGGGAGCTGTTTTTT
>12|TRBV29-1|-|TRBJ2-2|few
CSVTGGVGELFF
TGCAGCGTTACCGGGGGCGTCGGGGAGCTGTTTTTT
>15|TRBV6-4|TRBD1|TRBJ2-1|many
CASSTTQGATNEQFF
TGTGCCAGCAGTACTACCCAGGGGGCGACGAATGAGCAGTTCTTC
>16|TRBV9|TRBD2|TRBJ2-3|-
CASSVGLAGFTDTQYF
TGTGCCAGCAGCGTAGGCCTAGCGGGATTCACAGATACGCAGTATTTT
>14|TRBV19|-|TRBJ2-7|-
CAREHGESSYEQYF
TGTGCCAGAGAGCATGGCGAAAGCTCCTACGAGCAGTACTTC
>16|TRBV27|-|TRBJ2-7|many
CASRPITSHNTYEQYF
TGTGCCAGCAGACCCATTACTAGCCATAACACCTACGAGCAGTACTTC
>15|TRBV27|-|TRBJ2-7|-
CASSTPGRETYEQYF
TGTGCCAGCAGTACCCCCGGACGGGAAACATACGAGCAGTACTTC
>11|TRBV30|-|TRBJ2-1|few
CAWIEYNEQFF
TGTGCCTGGATCGAGTACAATGAGCAGTTCTTC
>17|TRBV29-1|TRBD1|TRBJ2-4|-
CSVAGTGYNPAKNIQYF
TGCAGCGTCGCTGGGACAGGGTATAATCCCGCCAAAAACATTCAGTACTTC
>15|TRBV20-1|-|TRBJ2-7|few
CSASLVGGSIGEQYF
TGCAGTGCTTCCCTGGTCGGCGGGTCCATCGGCGAGCAGTACTTC
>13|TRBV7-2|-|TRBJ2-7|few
CASSPHQTVEQYF
TGTGCCAGCAGCCCCCATCAGACGGTCGAGCAGTACTTC
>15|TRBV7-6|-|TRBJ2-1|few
CASSEWDFSYNEQFF
TGTGCCAGCAGCGAGTGGGACTTCTCCTACAATGAGCAGTTCTTC
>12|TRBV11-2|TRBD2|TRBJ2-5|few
CASSWTRETQYF
TGTGCCAGCAGCTGGACTAGGGAGACCCAGTACTTC
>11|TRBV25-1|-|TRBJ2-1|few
CASSELSEQFF
TGTGCCAGCAGTGAGCTCAGTGAGCAGTTCTTC
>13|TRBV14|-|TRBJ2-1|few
CASSQPPGDEQFF
TGTGCCAGCAGCCAGCCGCCGGGGGATGAGCAGTTCTTC
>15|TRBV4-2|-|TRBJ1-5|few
CASSHSDSSNQPQHF
TGTGCCAGCAGCCACTCCGACAGCTCCAATCAGCCCCAGCATTTT
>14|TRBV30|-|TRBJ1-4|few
CAWSEVSGTEKLFF
TGTGCCTGGAGTGAAGTCTCCGGGACCGAAAAACTGTTTTTT
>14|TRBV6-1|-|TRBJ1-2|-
CASAPNLHSDGYTF
TGTGCCAGCGCCCCTAACCTTCACAGTGATGGCTACACCTTC
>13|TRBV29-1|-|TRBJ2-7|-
CSVESPGPYEQYF
TGCAGCGTTGAATCCCCGGGTCCCTACGAGCAGTACTTC
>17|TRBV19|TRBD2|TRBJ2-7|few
CNQLGTVTSGTPYEQYF
TGTAATCAACTCGGGACAGTCACTAGCGGGACGCCATACGAGCAGTACTTC
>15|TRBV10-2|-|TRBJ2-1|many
CASSGGGGPYNEQFF
TGCGCCAGCAGTGGAGGCGGAGGCCCCTACAATGAGCAGTTCTTC
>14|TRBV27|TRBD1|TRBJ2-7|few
CASSQTGGNYEQYF
TGTGCCAGCAGTCAAACAGGGGGAAACTACGAGCAGTACTTC
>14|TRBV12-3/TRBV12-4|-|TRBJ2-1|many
CASSTTSLGDEQFF
TGTGCCAGCAGTACCACTAGCCTTGGGGATGAGCAGTTCTTC